A selection of T cell receptor beta chains follows, all from one sample in a study of immune heterogeneity within non-small cell lung tumors. Each CDR3 protein is one row after TCRdb ran MiXCR on the multiplex PCR reads. Among a few thousand distinct CDR3 sequences listed, roughly half were seen once. The sample was lung tumor tissue. The receptors here all came from a man aged 65 to 79 with non-small cell lung cancer. Each CDR3 is given with its conserved first and last residue. Some rows mark clone size as missing; the rest say once, few, many or name a class of expanded clone.

CDR3 protein,V gene,J gene,clone size
CASTWGPGTFYEQYF,TRBV28,TRBJ2-7,.
CASSSTSVKKQGNHGYTF,TRBV28,TRBJ1-2,.
CATSRASGVYNEQFF,TRBV15,TRBJ2-1,.
CASSLDLGFRGYTF,TRBV7-9,TRBJ1-2,.
CASSRGETQYF,TRBV9,TRBJ2-5,.
CASSAGGARGYTF,TRBV9,TRBJ1-2,.
CASRGQGWRVGTEAFF,TRBV6-1,TRBJ1-1,.
CASSLSGGATGELFF,TRBV6-1,TRBJ2-2,large
CASSEGGGLTGELFF,TRBV6-1,TRBJ2-2,.
CASSDFAPSNYGYTF,TRBV6-4,TRBJ1-2,few
CATRGGQTGNTIYF,TRBV2,TRBJ1-3,large
CAISEGTSGSYEQYF,TRBV10-3,TRBJ2-7,.
CASSAPNSGTDNYGYTF,TRBV9,TRBJ1-2,few
CASSYPTAQGPQHF,TRBV28,TRBJ1-5,large
CASSSPDRGQDGYTF,TRBV6-1,TRBJ1-2,few
CASSEEASGYTF,TRBV6-1,TRBJ1-2,few
CASRNLGTSGRMDEQFF,TRBV6-1,TRBJ2-1,few
CSALDLLAGSVNEQFF,TRBV20-1,TRBJ2-1,.
CSARGLAGRYEQYF,TRBV20-1,TRBJ2-7,few
CASTLLSGRGEQYF,TRBV28,TRBJ2-7,.
CASSLLVGFEQYF,TRBV7-9,TRBJ2-7,.
CASSFSAGGFYEQYF,TRBV27,TRBJ2-7,few
CASSFSPRVTEAFF,TRBV28,TRBJ1-1,.
CATGRGRDYNEQFF,TRBV15,TRBJ2-1,.
CASSLTGGYEQYF,TRBV18,TRBJ2-7,once
CAWSVLAAYGYTF,TRBV30,TRBJ1-2,few
CASSQDYGLDYGYTF,TRBV4-1,TRBJ1-2,few
CASSLDISRELFF,TRBV11-3,TRBJ2-2,few
CASSRGQGSAEAFF,TRBV19,TRBJ1-1,.
CASSSGLAGSAYNEQFF,TRBV6-1,TRBJ2-1,.
CASSYSTEEQYF,TRBV6-2/TRBV6-3,TRBJ2-7,.
CASLGGSWNQPQHF,TRBV28,TRBJ1-5,.
CASSYYGSTDTQYF,TRBV12-3/TRBV12-4,TRBJ2-3,.
CASSIQGQGRNQPQHF,TRBV19,TRBJ1-5,.
CASSSPGRKLFF,TRBV27,TRBJ1-4,few
CASSRTSGRAIEQFF,TRBV3-1,TRBJ2-1,few
CASSGDRGLSRANVLTF,TRBV6-1,TRBJ2-6,.
CASSDAGNNGEQYF,TRBV6-1,TRBJ2-7,.
CSARGPPGQGIQETQYF,TRBV20-1,TRBJ2-5,once
CAWSVLDPRTDTQYF,TRBV30,TRBJ2-3,.
CSARLSGGNLFTQYF,TRBV20-1,TRBJ2-3,.
CASSPISPVRLSEPGANVLTF,TRBV11-2,TRBJ2-6,.
CSSPGTENTGELFF,TRBV20-1,TRBJ2-2,.
CASSIRGGTRSKRTGELFF,TRBV19,TRBJ2-2,.
CASTKKRSGNTIYF,TRBV11-3,TRBJ1-3,.
CATGRGFGQAEQYF,TRBV15,TRBJ2-7,.
CASSSTGTGPYEQYF,TRBV7-9,TRBJ2-7,.
CASSPLEQNTEAFF,TRBV18,TRBJ1-1,once
CASSPQVPSDTQYF,TRBV27,TRBJ2-3,.
CASTQDGEAGTGELFF,TRBV12-3/TRBV12-4,TRBJ2-2,.